Below are 2 T cell receptor beta chains sequenced from a single sample in a study of STAT5B mutations in CD4+ large granular lymphocyte leukemia. Clones were read by immunoSEQ multiplex PCR, and TCRdb kept only the in-frame ones, dropping some. Of tens of thousands of clones in the sample, roughly 76% are singletons; the top ten hold nearly 4.5%. The sequenced material came from CD4+ T cells from blood buffy coats. These receptors were collected from a human donor in good health.

Only a few counts were recorded for this clone. The chain carries TRBV20-1 and TRBJ2-5; possible D gene TRBD1, 5 bases. Germline V lookup: CDR1 DFQATT, CDR2 SNEGSKA (reference sequence). The CDR3 runs 11 residues. V lost 6 bases and J 5 bases, leaving 10 bases between the germline ends. The CDR3 here is CSADSGETQYF. In DNA form, the CDR3 reads TGCAGTGCAGACAGTGGGGAGACCCAGTACTTC.

The V and J genes are TRBV27 and TRBJ2-7; D gene unclear. The germline V and J ends were trimmed by 0 bases and 4 bases, with 7 bases remaining between them. Germline V gene data show CDR1 as MNHEY and CDR2 as SMNVEV (reference sequence). CDR3 size: 13 residues. CDR3 amino acids: CASSLSFGYEQYF. The CDR3 DNA sequence: TGTGCCAGCAGTTTATCCTTCGGGTACGAGCAGTACTTC.